These T cell receptor beta chains were read from a single sample in a study of blood T cell repertoires in COVID-19. Generated by immunoSEQ multiplex PCR, the TCRdb table keeps only in-frame clones and is missing some. The data show about 380,000 clones, more than 75% seen once. Sequenced sample: peripheral blood. The origin of the receptors is a human donor with acute or convalescent COVID-19. The donor label of this sample is uncertain. Both conserved end residues are part of each CDR3. The order of the fields is D gene, V gene, clone size, CDR3 length, J gene, CDR3 DNA, CDR3 protein. A D gene is named only where the DNA matches it firmly. Expanded clones get a size class; other rows say once, few or many, or leave the size out.

D: NA
V: TRBV5-1
size: NA
length: 13
J: TRBJ1-2
DNA: TGCGCCAGCAGCGAGGGGGATAACTATGGCTACACCTTC
CDR3: CASSEGDNYGYTF

D: TRBD2
V: TRBV6-4
size: once
length: 14
J: TRBJ2-3
DNA: TGTGCCAGCAGTTCGGGACTAGGCACAGATACGCAGTATTTT
CDR3: CASSSGLGTDTQYF

D: NA
V: TRBV5-1
size: once
length: 14
J: TRBJ1-2
DNA: TGCGCCAGCAGCCCGCAAAGCATAGAGTATGGCTACACCTTC
CDR3: CASSPQSIEYGYTF

D: NA
V: TRBV10-1
size: NA
length: 14
J: TRBJ1-2
DNA: TGCGCCAGCAGTGAGCGGCGGGGCCTGGGAGGCTACACCTTC
CDR3: CASSERRGLGGYTF

D: TRBD2
V: TRBV10-1
size: few
length: 16
J: TRBJ2-5
DNA: TGCGCCAGCAGGGGGGGGCTAGCGGGAGTTGGAGAGACCCAGTACTTC
CDR3: CASRGGLAGVGETQYF

D: NA
V: TRBV6-2/TRBV6-3
size: NA
length: 14
J: TRBJ1-2
DNA: TGTGCCAGCAGTTACATTGGGACTCCCTATGGCTACACCTTC
CDR3: CASSYIGTPYGYTF

D: NA
V: TRBV29-1
size: NA
length: 13
J: TRBJ1-2
DNA: TGCAGCGTAGCCCCCACCGGGGAGGATGGCTACACCTTC
CDR3: CSVAPTGEDGYTF

D: TRBD1
V: TRBV2
size: NA
length: 15
J: TRBJ2-7
DNA: TGTGCCAGCAGTACTGACAGGGGACGATCCTACGAGCAGTACTTC
CDR3: CASSTDRGRSYEQYF

D: NA
V: TRBV6-5
size: few
length: 15
J: TRBJ2-7
DNA: TGTGCCAGCAGTTACTCGTTCGGTAACTCCTACGAGCAGTACTTC
CDR3: CASSYSFGNSYEQYF

D: TRBD1
V: TRBV28
size: NA
length: 15
J: TRBJ1-1
DNA: TGTGCCAGCAGTCCAACAGGGGAACGTATCACTGAAGCTTTCTTT
CDR3: CASSPTGERITEAFF

D: NA
V: TRBV2
size: NA
length: 15
J: TRBJ2-6
DNA: TGTGCCAGCAGACTACACGCATCTGGGGCCAACGTCCTGACTTTC
CDR3: CASRLHASGANVLTF

D: TRBD1
V: TRBV10-3
size: few
length: 13
J: TRBJ1-1
DNA: TGTGCCATCCGGACAGGGGATTTCACTGAAGCTTTCTTT
CDR3: CAIRTGDFTEAFF

D: TRBD1
V: TRBV28
size: NA
length: 16
J: TRBJ1-4
DNA: TGTGCCAGCAGTCCTGCTTACAGGGGTTTAAATGAAAAACTGTTTTTT
CDR3: CASSPAYRGLNEKLFF

D: NA
V: TRBV7-2
size: NA
length: 15
J: TRBJ1-4
DNA: TGTGCCAGCAGCTTAACGCCAGGGAGGAGAGAAAAACTGTTTTTT
CDR3: CASSLTPGRREKLFF

D: TRBD1
V: TRBV6-1
size: NA
length: 15
J: TRBJ2-1
DNA: TGTGCCAGCGGTTCCGGGACAGGGTCCGGCAATGAGCAGTTCTTC
CDR3: CASGSGTGSGNEQFF

D: TRBD1
V: TRBV19
size: NA
length: 16
J: TRBJ2-1
DNA: TGTGCCAGTAGTATGGGCAACAGGGGAATCTACAATGAGCAGTTCTTC
CDR3: CASSMGNRGIYNEQFF

D: NA
V: TRBV18
size: NA
length: 13
J: TRBJ1-3
DNA: TGTGCCAGCTCTGCGGGGGCTGGAAACACCATATATTTT
CDR3: CASSAGAGNTIYF